These 3 T cell receptor beta chains came from one sample sequenced in a study of shared T cell receptors in the human thymus. Clones were read by immunoSEQ multiplex PCR, and TCRdb kept only the in-frame ones, dropping some. Of roughly 560,000 clones detected, about four fifths appear once; the ten largest clones hold about 0.013%. This sample was also put to use in a study of human thymus T cells.

Material for sequencing was thymocytes. The receptors come from a boy under two years old with a congenital heart defect.

V and J are TRBV7-2 and TRBJ2-7; 7 nucleotides line up with TRBD1. The CDR3 covers 15 residues. Germline loops: CDR1 SGHTA, CDR2 FQGNSA. Germline trimming cut 3 bases from V and 3 bases from J; bases unmatched to any gene: 8. DNA of the CDR3: TGTGCCAGCAGCTTTTCACAGGGGCCGAACTACGAGCAGTACTTC. This translates into CASSFSQGPNYEQYF.

This clone was found a few times. This chain joins TRBV25-1 and TRBJ1-4; tentatively, D is TRBD1 (6 bases). Germline V lookup: CDR1 MGHDK, CDR2 SYGVNS. CDR3 length equals 13 residues. The V end was cut by 2 bases, the J end by 11 bases, with 12 bases between. The CDR3 here is CASSEPGQGKLFF. CDR3 coding DNA: TGTGCCAGCAGTGAACCGGGACAAGGGAAACTGTTTTTT.

The gene calls are TRBV12-5 and TRBJ1-2, with 8 bases that match TRBD1. There are 15 residues in the CDR3. Trimming cost V 1 base and J 4 bases; bases outside gene matches: 5. Germline lookup yields CDR1 LGHNT and CDR2 FRNRAP. DNA for the CDR3: TGTGCTAGTGGTTTGGAAAGGGACAGGACCTATGGCTACACCTTC. It codes for CASGLERDRTYGYTF.